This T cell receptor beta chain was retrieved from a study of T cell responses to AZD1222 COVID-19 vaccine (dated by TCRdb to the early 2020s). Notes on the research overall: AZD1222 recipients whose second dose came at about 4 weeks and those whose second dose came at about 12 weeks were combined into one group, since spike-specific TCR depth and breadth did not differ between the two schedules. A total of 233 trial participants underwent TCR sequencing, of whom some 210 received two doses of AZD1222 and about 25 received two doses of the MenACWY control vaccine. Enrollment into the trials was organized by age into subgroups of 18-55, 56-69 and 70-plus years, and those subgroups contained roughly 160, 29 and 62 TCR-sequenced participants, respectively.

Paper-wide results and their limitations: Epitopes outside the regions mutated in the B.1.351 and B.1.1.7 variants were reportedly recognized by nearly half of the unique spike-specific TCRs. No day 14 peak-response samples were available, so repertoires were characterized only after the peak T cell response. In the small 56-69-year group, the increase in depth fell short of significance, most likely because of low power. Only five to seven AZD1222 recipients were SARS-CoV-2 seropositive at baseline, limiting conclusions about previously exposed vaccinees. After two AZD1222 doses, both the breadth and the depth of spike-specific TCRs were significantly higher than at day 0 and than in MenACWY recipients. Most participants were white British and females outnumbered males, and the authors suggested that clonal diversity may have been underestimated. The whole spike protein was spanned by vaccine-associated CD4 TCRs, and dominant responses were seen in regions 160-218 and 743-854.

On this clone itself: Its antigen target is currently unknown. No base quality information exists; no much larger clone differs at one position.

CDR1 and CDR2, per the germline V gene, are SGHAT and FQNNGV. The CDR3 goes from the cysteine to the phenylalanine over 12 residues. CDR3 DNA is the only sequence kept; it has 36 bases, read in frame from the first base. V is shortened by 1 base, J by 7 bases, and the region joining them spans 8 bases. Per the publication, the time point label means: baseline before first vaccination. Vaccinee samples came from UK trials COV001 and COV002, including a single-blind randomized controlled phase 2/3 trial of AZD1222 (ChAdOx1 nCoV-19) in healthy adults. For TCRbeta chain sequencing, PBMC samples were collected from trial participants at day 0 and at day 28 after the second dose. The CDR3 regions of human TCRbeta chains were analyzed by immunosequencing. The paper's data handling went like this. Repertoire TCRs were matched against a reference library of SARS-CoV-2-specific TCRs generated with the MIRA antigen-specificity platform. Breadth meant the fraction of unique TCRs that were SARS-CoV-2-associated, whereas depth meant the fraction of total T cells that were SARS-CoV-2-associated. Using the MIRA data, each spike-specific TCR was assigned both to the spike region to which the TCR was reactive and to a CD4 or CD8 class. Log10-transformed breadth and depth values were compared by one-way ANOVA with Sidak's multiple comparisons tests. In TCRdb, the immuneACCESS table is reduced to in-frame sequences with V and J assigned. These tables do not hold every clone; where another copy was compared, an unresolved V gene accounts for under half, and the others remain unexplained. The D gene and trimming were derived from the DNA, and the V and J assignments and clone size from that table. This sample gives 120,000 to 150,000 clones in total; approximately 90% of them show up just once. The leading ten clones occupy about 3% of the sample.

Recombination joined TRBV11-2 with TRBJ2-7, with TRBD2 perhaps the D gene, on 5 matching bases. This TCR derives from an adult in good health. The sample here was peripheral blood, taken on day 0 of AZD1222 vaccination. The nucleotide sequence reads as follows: TGTGCCAGCAGCTTAGCCTGGAGGGAGCAGTACTTC. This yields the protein CASSLAWREQYF. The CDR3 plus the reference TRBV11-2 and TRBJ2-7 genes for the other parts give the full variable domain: EAGVAQSPRYKIIEKRQSVAFWCNPISGHATLYWYQQILGQGPKLLIQFQNNGVVDDSQLPKDRFSAERLKGVDSTLKIQPAKLEDSAVYLCASSLAWREQYFGPGTRLTVT.